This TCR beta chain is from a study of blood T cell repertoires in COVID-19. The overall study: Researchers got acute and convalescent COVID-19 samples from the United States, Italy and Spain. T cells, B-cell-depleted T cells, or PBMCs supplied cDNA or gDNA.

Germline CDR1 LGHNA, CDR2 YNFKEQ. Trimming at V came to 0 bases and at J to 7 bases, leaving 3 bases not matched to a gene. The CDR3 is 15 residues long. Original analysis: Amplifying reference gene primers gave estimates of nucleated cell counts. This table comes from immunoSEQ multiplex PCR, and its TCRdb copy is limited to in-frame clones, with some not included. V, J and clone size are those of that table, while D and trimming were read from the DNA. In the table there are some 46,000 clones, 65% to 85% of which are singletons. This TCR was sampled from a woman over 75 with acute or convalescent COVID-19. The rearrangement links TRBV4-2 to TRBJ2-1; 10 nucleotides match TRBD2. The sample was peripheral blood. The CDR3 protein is CASSQEAGGWNEQFF. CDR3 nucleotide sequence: TGTGCCAGCAGCCAAGAAGCGGGGGGGTGGAATGAGCAGTTCTTC.